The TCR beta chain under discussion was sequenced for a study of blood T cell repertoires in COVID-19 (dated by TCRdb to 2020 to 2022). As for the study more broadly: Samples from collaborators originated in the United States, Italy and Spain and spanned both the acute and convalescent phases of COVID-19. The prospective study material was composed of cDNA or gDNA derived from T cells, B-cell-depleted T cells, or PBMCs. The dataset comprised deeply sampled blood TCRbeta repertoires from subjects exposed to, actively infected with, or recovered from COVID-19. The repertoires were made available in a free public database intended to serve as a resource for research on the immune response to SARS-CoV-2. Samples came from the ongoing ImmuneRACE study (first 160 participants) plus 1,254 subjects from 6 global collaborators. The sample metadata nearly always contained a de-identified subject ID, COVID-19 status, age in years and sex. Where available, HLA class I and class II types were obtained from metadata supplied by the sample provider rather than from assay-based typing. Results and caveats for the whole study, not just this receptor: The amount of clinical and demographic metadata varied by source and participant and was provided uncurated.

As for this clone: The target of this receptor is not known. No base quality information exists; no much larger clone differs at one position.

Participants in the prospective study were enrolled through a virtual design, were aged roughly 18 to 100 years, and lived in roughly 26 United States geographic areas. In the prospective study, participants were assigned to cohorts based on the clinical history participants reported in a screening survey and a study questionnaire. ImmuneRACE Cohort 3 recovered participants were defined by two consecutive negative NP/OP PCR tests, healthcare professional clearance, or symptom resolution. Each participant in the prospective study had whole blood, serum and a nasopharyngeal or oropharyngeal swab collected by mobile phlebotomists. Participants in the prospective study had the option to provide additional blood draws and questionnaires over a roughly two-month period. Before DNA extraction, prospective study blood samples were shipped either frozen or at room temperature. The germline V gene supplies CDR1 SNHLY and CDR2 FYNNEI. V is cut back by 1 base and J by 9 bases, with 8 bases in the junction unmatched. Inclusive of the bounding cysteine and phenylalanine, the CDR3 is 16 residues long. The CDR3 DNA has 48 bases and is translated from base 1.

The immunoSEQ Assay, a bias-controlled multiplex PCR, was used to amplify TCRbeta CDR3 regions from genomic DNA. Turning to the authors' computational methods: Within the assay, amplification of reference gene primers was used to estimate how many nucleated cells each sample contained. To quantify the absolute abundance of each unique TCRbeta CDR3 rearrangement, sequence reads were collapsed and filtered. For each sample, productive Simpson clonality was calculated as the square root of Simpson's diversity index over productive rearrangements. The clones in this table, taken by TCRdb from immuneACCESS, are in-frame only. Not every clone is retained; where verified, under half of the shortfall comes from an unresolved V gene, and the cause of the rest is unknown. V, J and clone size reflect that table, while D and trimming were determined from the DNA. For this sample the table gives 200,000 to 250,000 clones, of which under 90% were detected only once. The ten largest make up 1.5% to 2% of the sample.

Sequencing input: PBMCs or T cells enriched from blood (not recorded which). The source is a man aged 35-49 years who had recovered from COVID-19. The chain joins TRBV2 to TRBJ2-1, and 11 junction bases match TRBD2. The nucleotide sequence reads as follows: TGTGCCAGCAGTGAAGTCACTAGCGGGAGTCGGGGTGAGCAGTTCTTC. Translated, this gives CASSEVTSGSRGEQFF.